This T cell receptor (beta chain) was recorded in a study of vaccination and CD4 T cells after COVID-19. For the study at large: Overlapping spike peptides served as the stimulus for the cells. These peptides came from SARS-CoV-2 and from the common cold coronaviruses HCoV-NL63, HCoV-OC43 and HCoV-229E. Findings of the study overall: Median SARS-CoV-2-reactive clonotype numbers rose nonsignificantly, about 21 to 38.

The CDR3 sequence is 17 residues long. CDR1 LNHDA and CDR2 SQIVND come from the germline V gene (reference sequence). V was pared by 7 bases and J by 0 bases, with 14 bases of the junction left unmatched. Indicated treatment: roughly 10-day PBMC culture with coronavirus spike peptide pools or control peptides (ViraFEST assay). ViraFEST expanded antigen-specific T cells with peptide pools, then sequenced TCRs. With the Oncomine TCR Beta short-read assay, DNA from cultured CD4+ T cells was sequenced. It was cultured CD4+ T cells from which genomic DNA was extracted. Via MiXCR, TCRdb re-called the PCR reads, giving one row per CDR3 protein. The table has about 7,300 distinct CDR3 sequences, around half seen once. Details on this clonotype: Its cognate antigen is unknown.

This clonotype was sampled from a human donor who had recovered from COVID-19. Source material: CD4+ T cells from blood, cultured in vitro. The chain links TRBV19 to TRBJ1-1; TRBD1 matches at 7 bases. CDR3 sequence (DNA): TGTGCCAGTACCCCAGGGGGGGGCGGGAGGATGAACACTGAAGCTTTCTTT. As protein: CASTPGGGGRMNTEAFF.